This T cell receptor (beta chain) appears in the sequencing data of a study of blood T cell repertoires in COVID-19. The overall study: COVID-19 samples from acute and convalescent phases originated in the United States, Italy and Spain. From T cells, B-cell-depleted T cells, or PBMCs came the material, which was cDNA or gDNA.

Per the original methods: Nucleated cell number was recorded as an estimate derived from reference gene primer amplification. The data were produced by immunoSEQ multiplex PCR, yet TCRdb's version contains in-frame clones alone and is incomplete. V, J and clone size derive from that table, while D and trimming were established from the DNA sequence. The sample lists about 69,000 clones; roughly 89% were seen once. This clone was seen a few times. V was pared by 7 bases and J by 1 base, with 11 bases between. The CDR3 is made up of 14 amino acids. The V gene's germline CDR1 is SGHRS and CDR2 YFSETQ. Sequencing was carried out using peripheral blood. The sequence was obtained from a man aged 50 to 59 with acute or convalescent COVID-19. V gene TRBV5-1 combines with J gene TRBJ2-2, with a tentative D call TRBD1 (6 bases). The CDR3 DNA reads TGCGCCAGCGGAACACAGGGGAACACCGGGGAGCTGTTTTTT. This encodes CASGTQGNTGELFF. Looking up the rest from reference TRBV5-1 and TRBJ2-2 gives the full variable domain: KAGVTQTPRYLIKTRGQQVTLSCSPISGHRSVSWYQQTPGQGLQFLFEYFSETQRNKGNFPGRFSGRQFSNSRSEMNVSTLELGDSALYLCASGTQGNTGELFFGEGSRLTVL.